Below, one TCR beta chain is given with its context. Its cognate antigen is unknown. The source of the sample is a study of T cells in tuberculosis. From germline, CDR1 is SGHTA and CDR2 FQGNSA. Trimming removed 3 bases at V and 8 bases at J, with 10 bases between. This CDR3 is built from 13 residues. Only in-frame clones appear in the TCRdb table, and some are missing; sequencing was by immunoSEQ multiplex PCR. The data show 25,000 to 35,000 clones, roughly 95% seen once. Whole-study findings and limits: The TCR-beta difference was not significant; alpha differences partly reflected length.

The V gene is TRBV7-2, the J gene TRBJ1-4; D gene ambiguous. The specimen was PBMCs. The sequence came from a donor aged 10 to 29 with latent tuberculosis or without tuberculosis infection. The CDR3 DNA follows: TGTGCCAGCAGCTTTCTCTTCGGGGAAAAACTGTTTTTT. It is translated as CASSFLFGEKLFF.